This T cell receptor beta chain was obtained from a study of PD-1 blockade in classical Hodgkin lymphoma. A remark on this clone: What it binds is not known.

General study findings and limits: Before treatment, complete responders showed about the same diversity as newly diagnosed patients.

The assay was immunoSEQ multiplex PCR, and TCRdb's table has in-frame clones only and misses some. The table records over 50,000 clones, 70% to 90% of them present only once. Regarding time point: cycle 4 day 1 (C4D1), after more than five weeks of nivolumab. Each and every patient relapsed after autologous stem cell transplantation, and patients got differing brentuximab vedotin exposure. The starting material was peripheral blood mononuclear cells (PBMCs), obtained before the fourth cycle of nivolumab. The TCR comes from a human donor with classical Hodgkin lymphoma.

CDR3 loop: CASSSPGPQETQYF. The CDR3 bases are TGCGCCAGCAGCTCCCCGGGGCCCCAAGAGACCCAGTACTTC. The rearrangement joins TRBV5-1 to TRBJ2-5, with D perhaps given as TRBD1 or TRBD2 (5 bases each). This CDR3 region has 14 residues. The ends were cut back, 3 bases at V and 1 base at J, with 10 bases in the middle. Germline V gives CDR1 SGHRS, CDR2 YFSETQ.